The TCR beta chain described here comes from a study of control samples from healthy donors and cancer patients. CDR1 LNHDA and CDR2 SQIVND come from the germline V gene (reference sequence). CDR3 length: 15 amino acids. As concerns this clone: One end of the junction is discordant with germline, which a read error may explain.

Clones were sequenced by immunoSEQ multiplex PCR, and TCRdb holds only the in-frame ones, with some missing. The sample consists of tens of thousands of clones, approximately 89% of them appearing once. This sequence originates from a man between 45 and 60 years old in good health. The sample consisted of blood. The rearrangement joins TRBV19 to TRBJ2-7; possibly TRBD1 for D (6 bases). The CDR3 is CASSLDRSSRYEQYF. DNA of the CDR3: TGTGCCAGTAGTTTAGACAGGTCATCTCGCTACGAGCAGTACTTC.